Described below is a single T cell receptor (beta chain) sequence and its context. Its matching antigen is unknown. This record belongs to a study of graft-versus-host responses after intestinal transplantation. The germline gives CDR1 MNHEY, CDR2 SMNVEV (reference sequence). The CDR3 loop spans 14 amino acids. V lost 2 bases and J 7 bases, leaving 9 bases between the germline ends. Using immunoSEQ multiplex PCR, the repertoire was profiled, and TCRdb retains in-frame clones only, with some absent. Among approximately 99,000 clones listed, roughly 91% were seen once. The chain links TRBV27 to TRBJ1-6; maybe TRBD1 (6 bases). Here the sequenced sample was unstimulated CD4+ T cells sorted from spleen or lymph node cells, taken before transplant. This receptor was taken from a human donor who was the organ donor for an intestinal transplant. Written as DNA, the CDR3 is TGTGCCAGCAGTTTAAGGGGGGGAAATTCACCCCTCCACTTT. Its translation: CASSLRGGNSPLHF.